The source of this T cell receptor (beta chain) is a study of shared clonotypes between healthy human individuals. The naive CD8 population came from CD45RO-negative cells selected for CCR7, without terminally differentiated effector memory CD45RA+ cells. Generated by immunoSEQ multiplex PCR, the TCRdb table keeps only in-frame clones and is missing some. The sample shows nearly 2 million clones, about 95% of them seen only once. Trimming stripped 0 bases from V and 0 bases from J, with 12 bases between. Germline V gives CDR1 SGHRS, CDR2 YFSETQ. The CDR3 length is 16 residues. The clonotype was recovered from a man aged 18 to 29 in good health. This sequence joins TRBV5-1 and TRBJ2-5; D perhaps matches TRBD2 (5 bases). Material: naive CD8+ T cells sorted from blood. In DNA form, the CDR3 reads TGCGCCAGCAGCTTGGCGGAGGCAGTGTACCAAGAGACCCAGTACTTC. Its protein product is CASSLAEAVYQETQYF.